Listed below are T cell receptor beta chains from one sample, sequenced in a study of cytomegalovirus exposure and HLA in healthy donors. The protocol was immunoSEQ multiplex PCR, while the TCRdb copy is restricted to in-frame clones and leaves out a portion. This sample has 85,000 to 90,000 clones, with around 74% found just once. The sequenced material came from PBMCs. Receptors originate from a man aged 25-40 years in good health and CMV-seropositive. Both conserved end residues are part of each CDR3. Each record gives: V gene, J gene, D gene, clone size, CDR3 DNA, CDR3 protein. The D gene is left open where the match is weak. Clone sizes are given selectively: once, few, many, or a class where the clone is expanded.

TRBV6-6	TRBJ2-7	NA	once	TGTGCCAGCGCGGGCCCCGACGGCGAGCAGTACTTC	CASAGPDGEQYF
TRBV29-1	TRBJ2-2	TRBD1	NA	TGCAGCGTATCGGGACAGGGTAGGAAGGAGCTGTTTTTT	CSVSGQGRKELFF
TRBV12-5	TRBJ1-6	NA	NA	TGTGCTAGTGGGCTCGGTGACACCTATAATTCACCCCTCCACTTT	CASGLGDTYNSPLHF
TRBV19	TRBJ2-3	NA	once	TGTGCCAGTAGTACACCTTATAGGGGAGATACGCAGTATTTT	CASSTPYRGDTQYF
TRBV15	TRBJ1-3	NA	NA	TGTGCCACCAGCAGAGGCGACTCTGGAAACACCATATATTTT	CATSRGDSGNTIYF
TRBV7-8	TRBJ2-7	TRBD2	few	TGTGCCAGCAGCTCGGGACTAGCGGTCTACGAGCAGTACTTC	CASSSGLAVYEQYF
TRBV5-1	TRBJ2-3	NA	NA	TGCGCCAGCAGCTCGGGTCGACCGACCTCAGATACGCAGTATTTT	CASSSGRPTSDTQYF
TRBV30	TRBJ1-5	TRBD1	NA	TGTGCCTGGAGTCCGCGGGGACAGGGCAATCAGCCCCAGCATTTT	CAWSPRGQGNQPQHF
TRBV5-1	TRBJ1-1	TRBD1	NA	TGCGCCAGCAGCCCGGCGCCGGGACAGGGAGTCGGTGGGTACACTGAAGCTTTCTTT	CASSPAPGQGVGGYTEAFF
TRBV6-1	TRBJ2-1	TRBD2	NA	TGTGCCAGCAGTGAATTTCCGGGGGGTGAGCAGTTCTTC	CASSEFPGGEQFF
TRBV2	TRBJ1-1	NA	NA	TGTGCCAGCAGGGGCGGATACGGGGTTACTGAAGCTTTCTTT	CASRGGYGVTEAFF
TRBV19	TRBJ2-1	TRBD2	NA	TGTGCCAGTAGTATTCCCCTAGCGGGGGGACGCAATGAGCAGTTCTTC	CASSIPLAGGRNEQFF
TRBV9	TRBJ2-1	TRBD2	NA	TGTGCCAGCAGCCTGGGGACTAGCTCCTACAATGAGCAGTTCTTC	CASSLGTSSYNEQFF
TRBV7-9	TRBJ2-7	TRBD1	NA	TGTGCCAGCAGCACCCGCCGGACAGGGAGCTCCTACGAGCAGTACTTC	CASSTRRTGSSYEQYF
TRBV19	TRBJ2-3	TRBD1	NA	TGTGCCAGTAGTATAGATCAGGGGGCAGATACGCAGTATTTT	CASSIDQGADTQYF
TRBV18	TRBJ1-1	TRBD1	NA	TGTGCCAGCTCACCAAGGACAGGGGGCACTGAAGCTTTCTTT	CASSPRTGGTEAFF
TRBV27	TRBJ2-5	NA	NA	TGTGCCAGCGGGGCCGGGCTTCCCCAGTACTTC	CASGAGLPQYF
TRBV5-6	TRBJ2-7	NA	once	TGTGCCAGCAGCTTGGCTTTTGGCCAGGTAGTCTACGAGCAGTACTTC	CASSLAFGQVVYEQYF
TRBV2	TRBJ1-5	NA	NA	TGTGCCAGCAGTGAACCAGCGGTAGGGCCCCAGCATTTT	CASSEPAVGPQHF
TRBV9	TRBJ1-4	NA	NA	TGTGCCAGCAGCGTAGCAGGGGAAAAACTGTTTTTT	CASSVAGEKLFF
TRBV11-2	TRBJ1-1	NA	NA	TGTGCCAGCAGGCATCGGGGAGACACTGAAGCTTTCTTT	CASRHRGDTEAFF
TRBV30	TRBJ2-5	NA	NA	TGTGCCTGGAGTCCCGGGGTGCAAGAGACCCAGTACTTC	CAWSPGVQETQYF
TRBV27	TRBJ1-5	TRBD1	NA	TGTGCCAGCAGTTTCACGACAGGGGGCAGCAATCAGCCCCAGCATTTT	CASSFTTGGSNQPQHF
TRBV9	TRBJ2-5	NA	NA	TGTGCCAGCAGCGTAGCCAGCCAAGAGACCCAGTACTTC	CASSVASQETQYF
TRBV4-2	TRBJ2-7	NA	few	TGTGCCAGCAGCCAAGAAGGGCAGGGTTACTACGAGCAGTACTTC	CASSQEGQGYYEQYF
TRBV7-3	TRBJ2-3	NA	NA	TGTGCCAGCAGATTGACCGGGACTAGCACAGATACGCAGTATTTT	CASRLTGTSTDTQYF
TRBV6-4	TRBJ2-3	NA	few	TGTGCCAGCAGTCGCGACGGGTCCACAGATACGCAGTATTTT	CASSRDGSTDTQYF
TRBV7-3	TRBJ2-6	NA	NA	TGTGCCAGCAGCTTATCGTCCTCTGGGGCCAACGTCCTGACTTTC	CASSLSSSGANVLTF
TRBV7-3	TRBJ2-1	NA	NA	TGTGCCAGCAGCTTAGGGACTGGACGGAATGAGCAGTTCTTC	CASSLGTGRNEQFF
TRBV19	TRBJ2-2	NA	NA	TGTGCCAGTAGCCCCTTGCGGGGTCCCACCGGGGAGCTGTTTTTT	CASSPLRGPTGELFF
TRBV30	TRBJ1-1	TRBD1	NA	TGTGCCTGGAATACTCAGGGGGCGGGGAACACTGAAGCTTTCTTT	CAWNTQGAGNTEAFF
TRBV7-3	TRBJ2-1	NA	NA	TGTGCCAGCAGCTCGGGACTCACGGGCAACGATGAGCAGTTCTTC	CASSSGLTGNDEQFF
TRBV7-9	TRBJ2-5	TRBD1	NA	TGTGCCAGCAGCCCGTTGCAGGGGGCGCGAGAGACCCAGTACTTC	CASSPLQGARETQYF
TRBV27	TRBJ2-1	TRBD2	NA	TGTGCCAGCAGGACTAGCGGGGGGGGCAATGAGCAGTTCTTC	CASRTSGGGNEQFF
TRBV6-6	TRBJ2-7	NA	NA	TGTGCCAGCAGTTACTCGTTGACTTTATCTACCTACGAGCAGTACTTC	CASSYSLTLSTYEQYF
TRBV5-6	TRBJ1-5	NA	NA	TGTGCCAGCAGCTTGAGTGGCGGACAGTGGGGCCATCAGCCCCAGCATTTT	CASSLSGGQWGHQPQHF
TRBV7-2	TRBJ2-5	TRBD1	NA	TGTGCCACTGGGGTGGGACAGGGGAAGGGCCAAGAGACCCAGTACTTC	CATGVGQGKGQETQYF
TRBV6-5	TRBJ1-2	NA	NA	TGTGCCAGCAGTCCGACGGAGGGTTTCTATGGCTACACCTTC	CASSPTEGFYGYTF
TRBV5-4	TRBJ2-6	TRBD2	medium-sized	TGTGCCAGCAGTCCTCCGGGACTAGGGTCTGGGGCCAACGTCCTGACTTTC	CASSPPGLGSGANVLTF
TRBV4-1	TRBJ2-7	TRBD1	NA	TGCGCCAGCAGCCAAGGGCCAGGGGGAGCCTACGAGCAGTACTTC	CASSQGPGGAYEQYF
TRBV4-1	TRBJ2-3	NA	NA	TGCGCCAGCAGCCCGACACTAGATACGCAGTATTTT	CASSPTLDTQYF
TRBV7-9	TRBJ2-7	TRBD1	NA	TGTGCCAGCAGCTTAGTGTTGGGACAGCTTTCCTACGAGCAGTACTTC	CASSLVLGQLSYEQYF
TRBV6-5	TRBJ2-7	NA	NA	TGTGCCAGCAGTTACGGGACTTCTACTGTCGAGCAGTACTTC	CASSYGTSTVEQYF
TRBV18	TRBJ2-1	NA	NA	TGTGCCAGCTCACCACCGAGGAGGGCCAATGAGCAGTTCTTC	CASSPPRRANEQFF
TRBV6-1	TRBJ2-1	NA	NA	TGTGCCAGCAGTGAAAAGACAAATTACAATGAGCAGTTCTTC	CASSEKTNYNEQFF
TRBV30	TRBJ1-5	TRBD1	NA	TGTGCCTGGAGTGTACGGGACAGGGACAATCAGCCCCAGCATTTT	CAWSVRDRDNQPQHF
TRBV27	TRBJ2-7	TRBD1	NA	TGTGCCAGCAGTCTACAGACAGGGAGCTCCTACGAGCAGTACTTC	CASSLQTGSSYEQYF